The present T cell receptor beta chain was sequenced within a study of identifying expanded T cells in peripheral blood. Study-wide findings and caveats: Variance in clone template counts between roughly two-week samples significantly increased with total template count across all healthy donors.

Points on this clone: Antigen: not known.

In germline, CDR1 is SGHRS, CDR2 YFSETQ. The CDR3 covers 14 residues. V lost 0 bases to trimming and J lost 2 bases; unmatched junction nucleotides: 1. Using immunoSEQ multiplex PCR, the repertoire was profiled, and TCRdb retains in-frame clones only, with some absent. The sample carries 70,000 to 100,000 clones, more than 70% recorded once. Collection occurred without any documented infections or immune events in donors. Sequencing used blood. The chain uses TRBV5-1 and TRBJ2-7, with 8 bases aligning to TRBD2. The clonotype originates from a person between 18 and 75 years old in good health. As DNA, the CDR3 is TGCGCCAGCAGCTTGGCGGGGGGGACCTACGAGCAGTACTTC. Its translation: CASSLAGGTYEQYF.